This T cell receptor beta chain was documented in a study of radiation and T cells in renal cell carcinoma. Study-wide findings and caveats: Pretreatment tumor biopsies were lacking, so baseline clonotypes are unknown.

The time point denotes: blood 4 weeks post-SBRT, at nephrectomy. Treatment noted: 15 Gy SBRT to primary tumor, nephrectomy 4 weeks later. Blood was sampled at baseline, 2 weeks and 4 weeks after SBRT. The patient's renal cell carcinoma had clear cell pathology. A note on this clone: Its antigen is undetermined.

The V and J ends lost 0 bases and 8 bases respectively, with 12 bases between them. The V gene's germline CDR1 is SGHRS and CDR2 YFSETQ. This CDR3 has 14 residues. Sequenced by immunoSEQ multiplex PCR; TCRdb stores in-frame clones only, minus some. The data hold some 150,000 clones, with 86% observed a single time. The sequencing used blood, collected from a patient whose treatment included radiotherapy and nephrectomy. The chain couples TRBV5-1 to TRBJ1-3; D is undetermined. This receptor was taken from a woman between 50 and 59 years old with renal cell carcinoma. The chain's CDR3 is CASSLGTRSDTIYF. CDR3 coding DNA: TGCGCCAGCAGCTTGGGGACGCGGTCGGACACCATATATTTT. Full variable domain (missing parts from reference TRBV5-1 and TRBJ1-3): KAGVTQTPRYLIKTRGQQVTLSCSPISGHRSVSWYQQTPGQGLQFLFEYFSETQRNKGNFPGRFSGRQFSNSRSEMNVSTLELGDSALYLCASSLGTRSDTIYFGEGSWLTVV.